The present T cell receptor (beta chain) was sequenced within a study of cytomegalovirus exposure and HLA in healthy donors. CDR1 GTSNPN and CDR2 SVGIG come from the germline V gene (reference sequence). The CDR3 covers 13 residues. Trimming left V 0 bases short and J 7 bases short, with 7 bases between. PCR amplification relied on 60 Vbeta primers (plus 13 Jbeta primers). The table came from immunoSEQ multiplex PCR; TCRdb's copy has only in-frame clones and leaves some out. The data contain about 140,000 clones, under 85% of them singletons. The sample taken for sequencing was PBMCs. The rearrangement joins TRBV30 to TRBJ1-6; D perhaps matches TRBD1 (5 bases). The TCR originated in a man younger than 35 in good health and CMV-seronegative. The CDR3 sequence: CAWSVRGNSPLHF. CDR3 nucleotides: TGTGCCTGGAGTGTAAGGGGAAATTCACCCCTCCACTTT.